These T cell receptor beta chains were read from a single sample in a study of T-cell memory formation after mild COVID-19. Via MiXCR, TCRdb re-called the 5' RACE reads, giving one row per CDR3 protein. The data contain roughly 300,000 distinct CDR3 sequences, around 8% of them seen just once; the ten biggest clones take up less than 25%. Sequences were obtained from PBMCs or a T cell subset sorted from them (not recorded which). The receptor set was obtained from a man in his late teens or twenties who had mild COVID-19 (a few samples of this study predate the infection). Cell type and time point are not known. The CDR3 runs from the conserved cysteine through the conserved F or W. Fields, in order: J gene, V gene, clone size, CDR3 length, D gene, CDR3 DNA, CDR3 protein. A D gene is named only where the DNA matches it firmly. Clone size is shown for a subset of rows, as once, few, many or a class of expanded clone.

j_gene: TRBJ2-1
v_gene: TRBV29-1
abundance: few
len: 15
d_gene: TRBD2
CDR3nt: TGCAGCGTTGATGGAGCTAGCGGGGGCTACAATGAGCAGTTCTTC
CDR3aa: CSVDGASGGYNEQFF

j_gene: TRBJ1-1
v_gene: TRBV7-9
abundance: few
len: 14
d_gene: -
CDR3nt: TGTGCCAGCAGCCGTTCGGGAGTATACACTGAAGCTTTCTTT
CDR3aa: CASSRSGVYTEAFF

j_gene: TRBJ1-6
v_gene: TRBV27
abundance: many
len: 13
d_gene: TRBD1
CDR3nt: TGTGCCAGCAGTCTCGAGACAGGGGGACACCTCCACTTT
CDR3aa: CASSLETGGHLHF

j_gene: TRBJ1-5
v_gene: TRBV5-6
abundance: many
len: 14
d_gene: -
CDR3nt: TGTGCCAGCAGTGGGGCGGGAGGCAATCAGCCCCAGCATTTT
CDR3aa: CASSGAGGNQPQHF

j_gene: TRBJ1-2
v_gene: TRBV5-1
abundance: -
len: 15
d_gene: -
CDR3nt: TGCGCCAGCAGCGGCACGGGACAAGGATTTTATGGCTACACCTTC
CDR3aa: CASSGTGQGFYGYTF

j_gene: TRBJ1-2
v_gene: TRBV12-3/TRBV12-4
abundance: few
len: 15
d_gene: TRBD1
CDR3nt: TGTGCCAGCAGTCCTGGTAGGGGGCGCCACGACGGCTACACCTTC
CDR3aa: CASSPGRGRHDGYTF

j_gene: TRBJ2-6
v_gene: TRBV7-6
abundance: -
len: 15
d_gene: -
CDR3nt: TGTGCCAGCAGCTTAAGGCCCTCTGGGGCCAACGTCCTGACTTTC
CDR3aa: CASSLRPSGANVLTF

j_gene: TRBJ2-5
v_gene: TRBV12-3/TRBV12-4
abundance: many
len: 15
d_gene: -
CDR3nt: TGTGCCAGCAGTTTTACTAACGGGCAGGGACAGACCCAGTACTTC
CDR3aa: CASSFTNGQGQTQYF

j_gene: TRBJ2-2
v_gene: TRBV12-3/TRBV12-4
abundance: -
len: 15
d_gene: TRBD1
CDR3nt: TGTGCCAGCAGTCTAACGACAGGGGCAGCCGGGGAGCTGTTTTTT
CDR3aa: CASSLTTGAAGELFF

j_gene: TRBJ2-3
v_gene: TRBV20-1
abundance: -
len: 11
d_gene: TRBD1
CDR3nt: TGCAGTGCCCAGGGGGCAGATACGCAGTATTTT
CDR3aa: CSAQGADTQYF

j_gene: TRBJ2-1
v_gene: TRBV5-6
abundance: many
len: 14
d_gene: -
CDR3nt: TGTGCCAGCAGCTTGGCCAACAGGCACAATGAGCAGTTCTTC
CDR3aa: CASSLANRHNEQFF

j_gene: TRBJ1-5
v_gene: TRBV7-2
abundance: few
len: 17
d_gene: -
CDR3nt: TGTGCCAGCAGCTATGCCGGGGGCTCGTTGTTCAATCAGCCCCAGCATTTT
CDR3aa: CASSYAGGSLFNQPQHF

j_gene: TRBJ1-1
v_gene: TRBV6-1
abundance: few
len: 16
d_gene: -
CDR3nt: TGTGCCAGCAGCCTTCTCGTTTCGGGGGCGAACACTGAAGCTTTCTTT
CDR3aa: CASSLLVSGANTEAFF

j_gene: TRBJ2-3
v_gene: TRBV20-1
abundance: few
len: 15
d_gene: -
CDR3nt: TGCAGTGCTCCCGGAGGGAGGTGGAGAGCAGATACGCAGTATTTT
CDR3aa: CSAPGGRWRADTQYF

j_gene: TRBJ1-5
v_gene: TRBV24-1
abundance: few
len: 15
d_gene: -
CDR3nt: TGTGCCACCAGTGACCAAACAGGGACGAATCAGCCCCAGCATTTT
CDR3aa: CATSDQTGTNQPQHF

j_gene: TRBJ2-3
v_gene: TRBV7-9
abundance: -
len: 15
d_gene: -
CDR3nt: TGTGCCAGCAGCTCATCTTCTAGCTCTCGAGATACGCAGTATTTT
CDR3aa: CASSSSSSSRDTQYF

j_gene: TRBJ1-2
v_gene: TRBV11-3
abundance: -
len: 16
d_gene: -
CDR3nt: TGTGCCAGCAGCTTACTTCGGGTGTTGGACCGTTCTGGCTACACCTTC
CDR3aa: CASSLLRVLDRSGYTF

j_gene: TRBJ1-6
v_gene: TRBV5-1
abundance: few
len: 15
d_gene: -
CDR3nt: TGCGCCAGCTCTGGGTCTGGGTCCTTTAATTCACCCCTCCACTTT
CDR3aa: CASSGSGSFNSPLHF

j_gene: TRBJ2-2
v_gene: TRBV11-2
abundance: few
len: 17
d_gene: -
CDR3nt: TGTGCCAGCAGCTTAGATAGGCCAGAGATGAACACCGGGGAGCTGTTTTTT
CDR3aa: CASSLDRPEMNTGELFF

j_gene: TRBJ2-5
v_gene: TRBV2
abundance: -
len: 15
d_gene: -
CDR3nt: TGTGCCAGCATCCCCGGGTGGCAGGGCCAAGAGACCCAGTACTTC
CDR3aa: CASIPGWQGQETQYF

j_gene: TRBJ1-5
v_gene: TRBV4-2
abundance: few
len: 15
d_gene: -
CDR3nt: TGTGCCAGCAGCCAACAACGGGGTTACAATCAGCCCCAGCATTTT
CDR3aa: CASSQQRGYNQPQHF

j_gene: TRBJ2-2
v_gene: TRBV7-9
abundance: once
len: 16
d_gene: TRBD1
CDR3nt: TGTGCCAGCAGGGCTACTACAGGGGGCGCGGCCGGGGAGCTGTTTTTT
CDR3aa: CASRATTGGAAGELFF

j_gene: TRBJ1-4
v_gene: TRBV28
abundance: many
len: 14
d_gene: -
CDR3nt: TGTGCCAGCAACGGGGGGGGGTTTGGTGAAAAACTGTTTTTT
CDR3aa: CASNGGGFGEKLFF

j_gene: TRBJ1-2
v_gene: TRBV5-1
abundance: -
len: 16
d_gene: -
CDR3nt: TGCGCCAGCAGCTTGGGTGCGGGGGCGAATTTTGATGGCTACACCTTC
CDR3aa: CASSLGAGANFDGYTF

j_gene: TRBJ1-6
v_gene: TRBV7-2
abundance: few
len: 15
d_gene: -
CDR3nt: TGTGCCAGCAGCTTACAGGGCCTCTATAATTCACCCCTCCACTTT
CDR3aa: CASSLQGLYNSPLHF

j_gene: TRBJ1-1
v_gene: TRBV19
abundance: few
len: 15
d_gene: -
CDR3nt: TGTGCCAGTAGTCGAAGGCTTCGGGCGGCGGGTGAAGCTTTCTTT
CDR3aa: CASSRRLRAAGEAFF

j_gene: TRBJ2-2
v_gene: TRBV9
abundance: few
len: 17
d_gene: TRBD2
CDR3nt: TGTGCCAGCAGCGTAACTAGCGGGGGCCCAAGGACCGGGGAGCTGTTTTTT
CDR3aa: CASSVTSGGPRTGELFF

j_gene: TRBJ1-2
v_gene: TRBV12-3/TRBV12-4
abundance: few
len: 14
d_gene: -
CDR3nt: TGTGCCAGCAGTTGGAACACCCCCGGGAGTGGCTACACCTTC
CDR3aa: CASSWNTPGSGYTF

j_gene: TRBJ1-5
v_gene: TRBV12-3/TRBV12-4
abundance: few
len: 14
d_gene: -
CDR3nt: TGTGCCAGCAGCCTGGGGGGCGGGATGATGCCCCAGCATTTT
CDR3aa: CASSLGGGMMPQHF

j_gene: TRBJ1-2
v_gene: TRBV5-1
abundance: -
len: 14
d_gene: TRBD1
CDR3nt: TGCGCCAGCAGCGGGGACAGACCTAACTATGGCTACACCTTC
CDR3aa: CASSGDRPNYGYTF

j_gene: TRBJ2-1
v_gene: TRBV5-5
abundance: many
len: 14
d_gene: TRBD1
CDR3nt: TGTGCCAGCAGCGACCAGACAGGGAACAATGAGCAGTTCTTC
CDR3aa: CASSDQTGNNEQFF

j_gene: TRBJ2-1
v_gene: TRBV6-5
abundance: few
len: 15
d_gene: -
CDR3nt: TGTGCCGCCGGCCTTGGACGGGGATCCTACAATGAGCAGTTCTTC
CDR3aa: CAAGLGRGSYNEQFF

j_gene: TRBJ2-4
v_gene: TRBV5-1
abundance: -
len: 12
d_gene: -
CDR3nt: TGCGCCAGCAGAGGGGGGGCAAACATTCAGTACTTC
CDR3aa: CASRGGANIQYF

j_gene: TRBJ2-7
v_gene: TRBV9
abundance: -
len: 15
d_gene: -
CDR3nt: TGTGCCAGCAGCGTACTGGGGAGTGACTCCTACGAGCAGTACTTC
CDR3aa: CASSVLGSDSYEQYF

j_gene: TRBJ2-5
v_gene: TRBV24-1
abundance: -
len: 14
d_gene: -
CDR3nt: TGTGCCACCAGTGACCTTCTGGCCGGAGAGACCCTGTACTTC
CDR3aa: CATSDLLAGETLYF

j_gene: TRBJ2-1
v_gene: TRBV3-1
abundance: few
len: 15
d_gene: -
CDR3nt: -
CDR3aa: CASSQDVGAGTSRFF

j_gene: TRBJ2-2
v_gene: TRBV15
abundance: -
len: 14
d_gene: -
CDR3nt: TGTGCCACCAGCGTGATACGGGGCTCCGGGGAGCTGTTTTTT
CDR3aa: CATSVIRGSGELFF

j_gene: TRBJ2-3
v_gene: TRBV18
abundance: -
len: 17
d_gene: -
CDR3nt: TGTGCCAGCTCACCACCCAGGTCTAACCCTCCTCAGGATACGCAGTATTTT
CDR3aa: CASSPPRSNPPQDTQYF

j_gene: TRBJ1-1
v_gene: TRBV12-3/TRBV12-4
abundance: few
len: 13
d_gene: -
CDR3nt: TGTGCCAGCAGTTCGGAAGTCCAAGCTGAAGCTTTCTTT
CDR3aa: CASSSEVQAEAFF

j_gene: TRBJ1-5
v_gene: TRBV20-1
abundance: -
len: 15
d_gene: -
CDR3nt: TGCAGTGCTAGAGTAGGAGGGAGGGTGGATCAGCCCCAGCATTTT
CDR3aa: CSARVGGRVDQPQHF

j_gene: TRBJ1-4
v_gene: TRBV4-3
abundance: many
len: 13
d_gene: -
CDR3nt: TGCGCCAGCAGCCAGAGAGGAAGTGAAAAACTGTTTTTT
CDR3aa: CASSQRGSEKLFF

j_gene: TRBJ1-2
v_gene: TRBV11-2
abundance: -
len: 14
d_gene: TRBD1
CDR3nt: TGTGCCAGCACACCGGGACAGGGATTCTATGGCTACACCTTC
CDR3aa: CASTPGQGFYGYTF

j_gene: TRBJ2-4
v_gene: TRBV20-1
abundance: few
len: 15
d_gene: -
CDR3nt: TGCAGTGCCAGAGACGGGTGGGCCGGGGTAAACATTCAGTACTTC
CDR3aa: CSARDGWAGVNIQYF

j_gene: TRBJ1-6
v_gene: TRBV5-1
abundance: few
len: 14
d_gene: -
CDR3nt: TGCGCCAGCGCGCAGGGGAGGGAGGATTCACCCCTCCACTTT
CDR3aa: CASAQGREDSPLHF